The sequence of this T cell receptor beta chain was determined in a study of neurological immune-mediated disorders. Synthesis of cDNA was performed by 5'RACE using 10-nucleotide random UMIs. TCRdb redid the calling of the 5' RACE reads with MiXCR, one entry per CDR3 protein. Of over 35,000 distinct CDR3 sequences in the sample, around 4.3% were seen once. This clonotype has a single count. The antigen remains unidentified. The V gene's germline CDR1 is SGHNT and CDR2 YENEEA. V was pared by 0 bases and J by 6 bases, with 6 bases between. The CDR3 spans 12 residues. Study results and limitations: The greatest TCR clonal expansion occurred in HTLV-1-associated myelopathy and the least in multiple sclerosis, which fell below healthy controls.

The source is a woman in her sixties with multiple sclerosis. Sequencing was carried out using PBMCs. The V call is TRBV11-3, the J call TRBJ2-7; D is undetermined. The CDR3 is CASSLDDTEQYF. CDR3 bases: TGTGCCAGCAGCTTAGATGATACCGAGCAGTACTTC. The complete variable domain, with remaining parts taken from reference TRBV11-3 and TRBJ2-7, reads EAGVVQSPRYKIIEKKQPVAFWCNPISGHNTLYWYLQNLGQGPELLIRYENEEAVDDSQLPKDRFSAERLKGVDSTLKIQPAELGDSAVYLCASSLDDTEQYFGPGTRLTVT.